This T cell receptor (beta chain) originates from a study of blood T cell repertoires in COVID-19. Whole-study context: The United States, Italy and Spain provided the acute and convalescent COVID-19 samples. T cells, B-cell-depleted T cells, or PBMCs provided the cDNA or gDNA that served as material.

As originally analysed: Reference gene primers were amplified, and this amplification served to estimate nucleated cell counts. Here immunoSEQ multiplex PCR was the method, and the copy in TCRdb shows in-frame clones only, minus some. For V, J and clone size, that table is used; D and trimming come from the DNA. The data hold 70,000 to 90,000 clones, with roughly 87% observed a single time. The CDR3 runs 15 residues. Germline V lookup: CDR1 WNHNN, CDR2 SYGVQD (reference sequence). J gave up 5 bases and V 3 bases, and 5 bases lay outside the gene matches. Sequencing input: peripheral blood. The chain couples TRBV10-1 to TRBJ1-1; 11 nucleotides line up with TRBD1. This sequence originates from a man aged 60-69 years with acute or convalescent COVID-19. The DNA of the CDR3 is TGCGCCAGCAGTGACTGGGGACAGGGGGGAACTGAAGCTTTCTTT. Amino acids: CASSDWGQGGTEAFF.